The 22 T cell receptor beta chains listed next were all sequenced from one sample in a study of blood T cell repertoires in COVID-19. Clones were sequenced by immunoSEQ multiplex PCR, and TCRdb holds only the in-frame ones, with some missing. The data contain under 300,000 clones, roughly 82% of them seen just once; the ten biggest clones take up 4.5% to 5%. Input material: peripheral blood. The source is a woman older than 75 with active or convalescent COVID-19.

Here the CDR3 DNA reads TGTGCCAGCTCACAGATAAACACAGGCACTGAAGCTTTCTTT. Translated: CASSQINTGTEAFF. The chain has TRBV18 and TRBJ1-1; D possibly corresponds to TRBD1 (5 bases). The ends were cut back, 4 bases at V and 4 bases at J, with 13 bases in the middle. The CDR3 extends over 14 amino acids. Germline-derived CDR1 and CDR2 are KGHSH and LQKENI.

The J gene is TRBJ2-3, the V gene TRBV5-4; tentative D call: TRBD1 (6 bases). Trimming pared 4 bases from V and 0 bases from J, leaving 9 bases between. This CDR3 is built from 14 residues. Germline lookup yields CDR1 SGHNT and CDR2 YYREEE (reference sequence). CDR3 sequence (DNA): TGTGCCAGCAGCGGGGGCGGGAGCACAGATACGCAGTATTTT. Translated, it gives CASSGGGSTDTQYF.

This chain links TRBV7-9 with TRBJ2-3; TRBD2 aligns across 8 bases. The CDR3 is 16 residues long. Trimming took 4 bases from V and 0 from J; bases not matched to a gene: 6. The germline gives CDR1 SEHNR, CDR2 FQNEAQ (reference sequence). The CDR3 spells CASSSKRGTSTDTQYF. CDR3 nucleotides: TGTGCCAGCAGCTCTAAGCGGGGGACAAGCACAGATACGCAGTATTTT.

V is TRBV5-1 and J is TRBJ2-1; TRBD2 matches at 11 bases. The CDR3 has 15 amino acids. V lost 4 bases to trimming and J lost 7 bases; unmatched junction nucleotides: 7. The germline gives CDR1 SGHRS, CDR2 YFSETQ. CDR3 nucleotides: TGCGCCAGCAGCGACACTAGCGGGAGTTTTAATGAGCAGTTCTTC. It is translated as CASSDTSGSFNEQFF.

V usage is TRBV10-2 and J usage is TRBJ1-4; 8 nucleotides line up with TRBD1. The CDR3 consists of 13 residues. Germline trimming cut 6 bases from V and 10 bases from J; bases unmatched to any gene: 7. CDR1 is WSHSY and CDR2 is SAAADI in the germline V gene. CDR3 sequence (DNA): TGCGCCAGCAGCAAGGACAGGGTAGGAAAACTGTTTTTT. Its protein product is CASSKDRVGKLFF.

Comments on this clone: Other nucleotide sequences in the sample specify the same CDR3. The V call is TRBV5-1, the J call TRBJ1-6, with no clear D. There are 13 residues in the CDR3. From germline, CDR1 is SGHRS and CDR2 YFSETQ. The V end was cut by 2 bases, the J end by 7 bases, with 7 bases between. The CDR3 sequence: CASSLTENSPLHF. The DNA for the CDR3 is TGCGCCAGCAGCTTAACCGAGAATTCACCCCTCCACTTT.

The chain joins TRBV6-1 to TRBJ1-5, with a possible D match to TRBD1 (5 bases). CDR1 MNHNS and CDR2 SASEGT come from the germline V gene. CDR3 length: 18 residues. The V and J ends lost 5 bases and 1 base respectively, with 21 bases between them. CDR3 protein: CASSKVGPGRTSNQPQHF. The CDR3 DNA sequence: TGTGCCAGCAGTAAAGTCGGGCCAGGGAGGACGAGCAATCAGCCCCAGCATTTT.

This chain connects TRBV3-1 (or the pseudogene TRBV3-2) to TRBJ1-1; TRBD1 matches at 7 bases. The trim removed 5 bases at V and 5 bases at J, leaving 8 bases unmatched. The CDR3 contains 14 residues. CDR1 and CDR2 (germline): LGHDT, YNNKEL (reference sequence). CDR3 sequence (DNA): TGTGCCAGCAGCGAGATAGGGGGCAGGACTGAAGCTTTCTTT. This codes for CASSEIGGRTEAFF.

This sequence joins TRBV7-9 and TRBJ2-7; 7 nucleotides line up with TRBD2. The J segment lost 5 bases and the V segment lost 1 base, leaving 8 bases of the junction unmatched. Germline loops: CDR1 SEHNR, CDR2 FQNEAQ (reference sequence). The CDR3 is made up of 15 amino acids. The CDR3 sequence is CASSLGSRLAHEQYF. CDR3 DNA: TGTGCCAGCAGCTTAGGGTCCCGACTAGCCCACGAGCAGTACTTC.

The V gene is TRBV5-1, the J gene TRBJ2-7; 11 positions agree with TRBD2. From germline, CDR1 is SGHRS and CDR2 YFSETQ. The V gene end was trimmed by 4 bases and the J gene end by 4 bases; junction bases not matched to a gene: 7. This CDR3 has 15 residues. CDR3 protein: CASSATSGSIYEQYF. CDR3 DNA: TGCGCCAGCAGCGCCACTAGCGGGAGTATATACGAGCAGTACTTC.

This chain joins TRBV4-2 and TRBJ2-5; 7 bases fit TRBD2. The CDR3 sequence is 15 residues long. CDR1 and CDR2 from the germline V gene are LGHNA and YNFKEQ. The V gene end was trimmed by 0 bases and the J gene end by 2 bases; junction bases not matched to a gene: 3. For the CDR3, the DNA is TGTGCCAGCAGCCAAGACGTCGGGAGGCAAGAGACCCAGTACTTC. Protein product: CASSQDVGRQETQYF.

A remark on this clone: A read error may account for a junction end that differs from germline. This sequence joins TRBV2 and TRBJ1-3; D perhaps matches TRBD1 (5 bases). Germline lookup yields CDR1 SNHLY and CDR2 FYNNEI. This CDR3 contains 12 residues. CDR3 DNA sequence: TGTGCCAGCAGTGAAGGGTGGGGCAGGGCCACGTTT. Translated, it gives CASSEGWGRATF.

J is TRBJ2-3 and V is TRBV5-1, with 11 bases that match TRBD2. Germline V gene lookup returns CDR1 SGHRS and CDR2 YFSETQ. CDR3 size: 17 residues. V trimming: 1 base; J trimming: 5 bases; junction bases outside the gene matches: 9. CDR3 sequence (DNA): TGCGCCAGCAGCTTGCCCATAGCGGGAGGGAGGGGAGATACGCAGTATTTT. This sequence encodes CASSLPIAGGRGDTQYF.

The chain links TRBV5-1 to TRBJ2-1; TRBD2 aligns across 15 bases. The CDR3 contains 18 residues. CDR1 SGHRS and CDR2 YFSETQ come from the germline V gene. Trimming removed 4 bases from V and 1 base from J; junction bases left unmatched: 6. The CDR3 bases are TGCGCCAGCAGCCGGGGACTAGCGGGAGGAGGTTCCTACAATGAGCAGTTCTTC. Its translation is CASSRGLAGGGSYNEQFF. The full variable domain, rest sourced from reference TRBV5-1 and TRBJ2-1, is KAGVTQTPRYLIKTRGQQVTLSCSPISGHRSVSWYQQTPGQGLQFLFEYFSETQRNKGNFPGRFSGRQFSNSRSEMNVSTLELGDSALYLCASSRGLAGGGSYNEQFFGPGTRLTVL.

The chain uses TRBV28 and TRBJ2-7, with no clear D. Trimming took off 2 bases at V and 0 bases at J, with 8 bases between the two ends. CDR1 and CDR2 from the germline V gene are MDHEN and SYDVKM. The CDR3 loop spans 14 amino acids. The DNA of the CDR3 is TGTGCCAGCAGTTTAGCAGGTTACTCCTACGAGCAGTACTTC. Its protein is CASSLAGYSYEQYF.

V is TRBV6-5 and J is TRBJ2-7; D is perhaps TRBD2 (6 bases). The CDR3 has 12 amino acids. The germline CDR1 and CDR2 sequences are MNHEY and SVGAGI. V shed 0 bases and J shed 7 bases, with 7 bases lying between them. Here the CDR3 DNA reads TGTGCCAGCAGTTACTCCGGGGGAGAGCAGTACTTC. It is translated as CASSYSGGEQYF.

J is TRBJ2-1 and V is TRBV5-4; weak D call: TRBD2 (5 bases). CDR3 length equals 15 residues. V lost 0 bases and J lost 6, with 13 bases in between. CDR1 SGHNT and CDR2 YYREEE come from the germline V gene (reference sequence). DNA of the CDR3: TGTGCCAGCAGCTTGGATTCGGGAACGGGCAATGAGCAGTTCTTC. Protein: CASSLDSGTGNEQFF.

This clone was seen at least ten times. The gene calls are TRBV11-3 and TRBJ2-5; 7 bases align to TRBD2. CDR1 and CDR2 from the germline V gene are SGHNT and YENEEA. V lost 5 bases and J lost 1; bases outside the gene matches: 7. CDR3 length: 15 amino acids. This CDR3 reads CASSQGKRGQETQYF. The CDR3 nucleotides are TGTGCCAGCAGCCAAGGAAAGCGGGGCCAAGAGACCCAGTACTTC.

The chain recombines TRBV29-1 with TRBJ1-5, with 8 positions matching TRBD1. Trimming at V came to 6 bases and at J to 4 bases, leaving 5 bases not matched to a gene. CDR3 length equals 13 residues. Germline V gene data show CDR1 as SQVTM and CDR2 as ANQGSEA. Written as DNA, the CDR3 is TGCAGCGTCGCCAGGGGGCTGAATCAGCCCCAGCATTTT. Protein product: CSVARGLNQPQHF.

This clone came up once. The chain employs TRBV28 and TRBJ1-2; possibly TRBD1 for D (5 bases). The CDR3 loop spans 16 amino acids. V lost 5 bases, J lost 4 bases, and 20 bases lay in between. CDR1 MDHEN and CDR2 SYDVKM come from the germline V gene. The CDR3 is CASSTPGRGGSYGYTF. The CDR3 nucleotides read TGTGCCAGCAGTACTCCTGGAAGGGGCGGGAGCTATGGCTACACCTTC.

V gene TRBV19 combines with J gene TRBJ1-5, with 8 bases fitting TRBD1. CDR3 size: 15 residues. Germline CDR1 is LNHDA and CDR2 is SQIVND (reference sequence). Trimming removed 3 bases from V and 6 bases from J; junction bases left unmatched: 7. In nucleotides, the CDR3 is TGTGCCAGTAGTATCTTTGCACAGGGGGTTCAGCCCCAGCATTTT. Its protein is CASSIFAQGVQPQHF.

This chain connects TRBV9 to TRBJ1-6, with 8 bases matching TRBD1. Germline CDR1 is SGDLS and CDR2 is YYNGEE. The CDR3 runs 16 residues. The ends lost 4 bases at V and 0 bases at J; junction bases unmatched: 3. CDR3 coding DNA: TGTGCCAGCAGCAGGGGGACAGGCTCCTATAATTCACCCCTCCACTTT. Translation: CASSRGTGSYNSPLHF.